This T cell receptor beta chain derives from a study of blood T cell repertoires in COVID-19. Study background: Spain, Italy and the United States supplied samples that represented acute and convalescent COVID-19. From T cells, B-cell-depleted T cells, or PBMCs came the material, which was cDNA or gDNA.

This clone was counted a few times. Under the authors' procedure: Amplification from reference gene primers served as the basis for estimated nucleated cell counts. Generated by immunoSEQ multiplex PCR, the TCRdb table keeps only in-frame clones and is missing some. That table is the source of V, J and clone size, and D and trimming were worked out from the DNA. Of 200,000 to 300,000 clones listed, around 87% are singletons. The CDR3 sequence is 14 residues long. The ends were cut back, 4 bases at V and 7 bases at J, with 17 bases in the middle. Germline CDR1 reads SEHNR; CDR2 reads FQNEAQ (reference sequence).

Sequenced sample: peripheral blood. The V and J genes are TRBV7-9 and TRBJ2-7, with D perhaps TRBD2 (6 bases). The TCR was taken from a woman aged 40 to 50 who had recovered from COVID-19. This CDR3 is CASSSSVFAGEQYF. Here the CDR3 DNA reads TGTGCCAGCAGCTCCTCAGTTTTCGCGGGAGAGCAGTACTTC.